Listed below are T cell receptor beta chains from one sample, sequenced in a study of post-analysis software for immune sequencing data. TCRdb independently ran MiXCR on the PCR reads; one entry per CDR3 protein. The sample holds approximately 660,000 distinct CDR3 sequences, approximately 60% seen once. Sequences were obtained from blood. The receptors shown here come from a girl aged 2-10 years with multiple sclerosis. Each CDR3 is given with its conserved first and last residue. D genes are given only for firm matches. Size tells how often a clone was seen (once, few, many) or the class of an expanded clone, and some rows leave it out.

TRBV20-1	few	TRBJ2-1	.	CSARAQREQFF	TGCAGTGCTAGGGCTCAGCGGGAGCAGTTCTTC
TRBV29-1	few	TRBJ1-2	.	CSVDRGAYGYTF	TGCAGCGTTGATCGGGGGGCCTATGGCTACACCTTC
TRBV20-1	.	TRBJ2-1	TRBD2	CSARDASGRTSYNEQFF	TGCAGTGCTAGAGATGCCAGCGGGAGAACCTCCTACAATGAGCAGTTCTTC
TRBV7-9	.	TRBJ1-2	.	CASSLNSLGYTF	TGTGCCAGCAGCTTAAACAGCCTTGGCTACACCTTC
TRBV7-9	few	TRBJ2-7	TRBD2	CASSFPRLAGGKTYEQYF	TGTGCCAGCAGCTTCCCTCGACTAGCGGGAGGGAAGACCTACGAGCAGTACTTC
TRBV20-1	few	TRBJ2-5	.	CSARAEGGETQYF	TGCAGTGCTAGAGCGGAAGGGGGGGAGACCCAGTACTTC
TRBV12-3/TRBV12-4	few	TRBJ2-5	.	CASSPEEETQYF	TGTGCCAGCAGTCCGGAGGAAGAGACCCAGTACTTC
TRBV20-1	.	TRBJ2-1	TRBD2	CSARRPGLQDTNEQFF	TGCAGTGCTCGGAGGCCGGGACTACAAGACACTAATGAGCAGTTCTTC
TRBV6-5	few	TRBJ2-1	TRBD1	CASTYDRDWDEQFF	TGTGCCAGCACCTACGACAGGGATTGGGATGAGCAGTTCTTC
TRBV7-2	few	TRBJ1-2	.	CASSLAPDPNYGYTF	TGTGCCAGCAGCTTAGCCCCCGACCCTAACTATGGCTACACCTTC
TRBV10-3	few	TRBJ1-2	TRBD1	CAAGTGDYGYTF	TGTGCCGCAGGGACAGGGGATTATGGCTACACCTTC
TRBV7-3	.	TRBJ1-6	.	CASSPQGGYNSPLHF	TGTGCCAGCAGCCCACAGGGAGGCTATAATTCACCCCTCCACTTT
TRBV29-1	.	TRBJ1-1	.	CSVEREVTEAFF	TGCAGCGTTGAGCGGGAGGTCACTGAAGCTTTCTTT
TRBV5-6	.	TRBJ2-1	.	CASSPRGASTYNEQFF	TGTGCCAGCAGCCCCAGGGGGGCGTCAACCTACAATGAGCAGTTCTTC
TRBV20-1	.	TRBJ2-3	TRBD2	CSARDYREGTSTDTQYF	TGCAGTGCTAGAGATTACCGGGAGGGAACTAGCACAGATACGCAGTATTTT
TRBV29-1	once	TRBJ1-2	TRBD1	CSVEPQGGNYGYTF	TGCAGCGTTGAACCGCAGGGGGGTAACTATGGCTACACCTTC
TRBV12-3/TRBV12-4	few	TRBJ2-1	.	CASSSRRPGYNEQFF	TGTGCCAGCAGCTCCCGGCGACCTGGGTACAATGAGCAGTTCTTC
TRBV6-2/TRBV6-3	.	TRBJ2-3	.	CASSYGVTRFHPADTQYF	TGTGCCAGCAGTTACGGCGTCACTAGATTCCATCCGGCAGATACGCAGTATTTT
TRBV27	.	TRBJ2-3	TRBD2	CASSSLRASGGLTDTQYF	TGTGCCAGCAGTTCCCTGAGGGCTAGCGGGGGGCTCACAGATACGCAGTATTTT
TRBV7-2	.	TRBJ2-5	TRBD2	CAGSLRLAGGQETQYF	TGTGCCGGCAGCTTGCGACTAGCGGGGGGGCAAGAGACCCAGTACTTC
TRBV12-3/TRBV12-4	few	TRBJ2-3	TRBD2	CASSPQLAGMSTDTQYF	TGTGCCAGCAGTCCCCAACTAGCGGGTATGAGCACAGATACGCAGTATTTT
TRBV3-1	.	TRBJ2-1	TRBD1	CASSQDSGTGNYNEQFF	TGTGCCAGCAGCCAGGATTCCGGGACAGGGAACTACAATGAGCAGTTCTTC
TRBV3-1	once	TRBJ2-7	.	CASSHESGGYEQYF	TGTGCCAGCAGCCATGAGAGCGGCGGGTACGAGCAGTACTTC
TRBV6-5	.	TRBJ2-7	TRBD2	CASSYWTSGSEQYF	TGTGCCAGCAGTTATTGGACTAGCGGGAGCGAGCAGTACTTC
TRBV25-1	few	TRBJ2-1	.	CASTPRGSTYNEQFF	TGTGCCAGCACACCACGGGGGAGCACCTACAATGAGCAGTTCTTC
TRBV7-8	.	TRBJ2-7	TRBD2	CASKLSGERGEQYF	TGTGCCAGCAAGCTCTCGGGGGAGCGGGGCGAGCAGTACTTC
TRBV29-1	.	TRBJ2-1	TRBD2	CSVTWTRRSSYNEQFF	TGCAGCGTTACCTGGACTAGGCGAAGCTCCTACAATGAGCAGTTCTTC
TRBV12-3/TRBV12-4	.	TRBJ2-1	.	CASSPSNEQFF	TGTGCCAGCAGCCCCTCGAATGAGCAGTTCTTC
TRBV27	.	TRBJ2-3	TRBD2	CASSLFWSGSGSTDTQYF	TGTGCCAGCAGTTTATTCTGGTCGGGTAGCGGGAGCACAGATACGCAGTATTTT
TRBV11-2	.	TRBJ2-1	.	CASSTQSGNEQFF	TGTGCCAGCAGCACCCAGTCAGGCAATGAGCAGTTCTTC
TRBV6-6	few	TRBJ2-5	.	CASSYREPEETQYF	TGTGCCAGCAGTTACCGGGAACCGGAGGAGACCCAGTACTTC
TRBV7-7	few	TRBJ2-5	.	CASSLGKRGAGETQYF	TGTGCTAGCAGCTTGGGGAAGAGGGGGGCCGGAGAGACCCAGTACTTC
TRBV5-1	.	TRBJ2-3	.	CASSLERPDTDTQYF	TGCGCCAGCAGCTTGGAACGGCCAGACACAGATACGCAGTATTTT
TRBV7-6	.	TRBJ2-1	.	CASSIENNEQFF	TGTGCCAGCAGCATAGAAAACAATGAGCAGTTCTTC
TRBV15	.	TRBJ1-1	.	CATSRDLGGNTEAFF	TGTGCCACCAGCAGAGATTTGGGGGGAAACACTGAAGCTTTCTTT
TRBV12-3/TRBV12-4	.	TRBJ1-2	TRBD1	CASRSLTGASNYGYTF	TGTGCCAGCAGATCACTGACAGGGGCTTCTAACTATGGCTACACCTTC
TRBV20-1	.	TRBJ2-7	.	CSASNREVREQYF	TGCAGTGCTTCGAACCGGGAAGTACGGGAGCAGTACTTC
TRBV11-2	.	TRBJ2-7	.	CASSFWLSYEQYF	TGTGCCAGCAGCTTTTGGCTCTCCTACGAGCAGTACTTC
TRBV4-1	.	TRBJ2-7	.	CASSPFGQSPNGEQYF	TGCGCCAGCAGCCCCTTCGGACAGAGCCCCAACGGAGAGCAGTACTTC
TRBV6-2/TRBV6-3	once	TRBJ2-7	TRBD2	CASSYSIQGGSIHEQYF	TGTGCCAGCAGTTACTCGATTCAGGGCGGGAGTATCCACGAGCAGTACTTC
TRBV12-3/TRBV12-4	few	TRBJ2-1	TRBD2	CASSKGLAGLNEQFF	TGTGCCAGCAGTAAAGGACTAGCGGGGTTAAATGAGCAGTTCTTC
TRBV25-1	.	TRBJ2-7	.	CASSDGRGYEQYF	TGTGCCAGCAGTGACGGACGGGGATACGAGCAGTACTTC
TRBV12-3/TRBV12-4	.	TRBJ2-3	TRBD1	CASSLSPQGSFTDTQYF	TGTGCCAGCAGTTTGAGCCCACAGGGGTCGTTCACAGATACGCAGTATTTT
TRBV27	once	TRBJ2-3	.	CASSPDTVTDTQYF	TGTGCCAGCAGTCCGGACACCGTCACAGATACGCAGTATTTT
TRBV5-1	.	TRBJ1-2	.	CASSLAGRNPGDGYTF	TGCGCCAGCAGCTTGGCAGGTCGAAACCCTGGGGATGGCTACACCTTC
TRBV7-9	.	TRBJ2-7	.	CASSSSGVPYEQYF	TGTGCCAGCAGCTCTTCCGGGGTGCCCTACGAGCAGTACTTC
TRBV12-3/TRBV12-4	.	TRBJ2-3	TRBD2	CASTITGGGTQYF	TGTGCCAGCACTATAACCGGGGGGGGGACGCAGTATTTT
TRBV5-1	.	TRBJ2-2	.	CASSLRVTSNTGELFF	TGCGCCAGCAGCTTGAGGGTAACGTCGAACACCGGGGAGCTGTTTTTT
TRBV10-3	.	TRBJ1-1	.	CAISEQGRTMNTEAFF	TGTGCCATCAGTGAGCAAGGACGGACGATGAACACTGAAGCTTTCTTT